Each of the 26 T cell receptor beta chains below was sequenced from the same sample in a study of STAT5B mutations in CD4+ large granular lymphocyte leukemia. The protocol was immunoSEQ multiplex PCR, while the TCRdb copy is restricted to in-frame clones and leaves out a portion. This sample has around 32,000 clones, with more than 60% found just once. Sample: CD4+ T cells from blood buffy coats. These receptors were collected from a human donor in good health.

The chain combines TRBV15 with TRBJ2-1; no clear D gene. The CDR3 is 15 amino acids. Germline values: CDR1 LNHNV, CDR2 YYDKDF (reference sequence). V was shortened by 4 bases and J by 1 base, with 11 bases between the two germline ends. The CDR3 protein is CATSKVGFSYNEQFF. Here the CDR3 DNA reads TGTGCCACCAGCAAGGTGGGATTTTCCTACAATGAGCAGTTCTTC.

The chain employs TRBV11-2 and TRBJ1-1, with TRBD1 as a possible D gene (6 bases). The CDR3 covers 14 residues. Trimming left V 4 bases short and J 1 base short, with 10 bases between. Germline loops: CDR1 SGHAT, CDR2 FQNNGV. The CDR3 nucleotides read TGTGCCAGCAGCTCCAACAGGGAGAACACTGAAGCTTTCTTT. Its protein is CASSSNRENTEAFF.

The chain uses TRBV10-3 and TRBJ2-7; D perhaps matches TRBD2 (7 bases). V lost 3 bases to trimming and J lost 4 bases, with 19 bases between them. The CDR3 contains 16 residues. From germline, CDR1 is ENHRY and CDR2 SYGVKD. The CDR3 region has the DNA TGTGCCATCAGTGATCCCGGGGCGGGGGCAGCTTACGAGCAGTACGTC. Residues: CAISDPGAGAAYEQYV.

CDR3 in DNA: TGTGCCAGCGTGAGGGGGGCACCAGGCGAGCAGTTCTTC. Encoded protein: CASVRGAPGEQFF. This sequence joins TRBV28 and TRBJ2-1; the D call may be TRBD1 or TRBD2 (6 bases each). Germline CDR1 MDHEN, CDR2 SYDVKM. This CDR3 region has 13 residues. V shed 8 bases and J shed 10 bases, with 18 bases lying between them.

In this sample, this clone turned up once. The chain has TRBV11-2 and TRBJ1-2; 10 nucleotides match TRBD1. The J segment lost 2 bases and the V segment lost 3 bases, leaving 3 bases of the junction unmatched. Germline loops: CDR1 SGHAT, CDR2 FQNNGV. CDR3 length: 15 residues. The CDR3 loop is CASSFWTGGNYGYTF. The CDR3 coding sequence is TGTGCCAGCAGCTTTTGGACAGGGGGAAACTATGGCTACACCTTC.

The chain recombines TRBV5-8 with TRBJ1-1; TRBD1 might be the D (5 bases). The CDR3 extends over 14 amino acids. CDR1 and CDR2 (germline): SGHTS, YDEGEE. The germline V and J ends were trimmed by 3 bases and 2 bases, with 11 bases remaining between them. The CDR3 sequence: CASSYRTLNTEAFF. The CDR3 DNA reads TGTGCCAGCAGCTACCGGACACTAAACACTGAAGCTTTCTTT.

This rearrangement joins TRBV18 to TRBJ2-7; 8 nucleotides line up with TRBD2. In germline, CDR1 is KGHSH, CDR2 LQKENI. The J segment lost 1 base and the V segment lost 1 base, leaving 3 bases of the junction unmatched. This CDR3 region has 15 residues. This chain's CDR3 is CASSPQRGPSYEQYF. For the CDR3, the DNA is TGTGCCAGCTCACCACAGCGGGGGCCTTCCTACGAGCAGTACTTC.

This chain links TRBV7-2 with TRBJ1-2, with 9 bases lining up with TRBD1. This CDR3 is 15 amino acids long. The germline CDR1 and CDR2 sequences are SGHTA and FQGNSA. Losses at the gene ends were 6 bases for V and 5 bases for J; bases not matched to a gene: 10. CDR3 protein: CASRPEGTGRYGYTF. DNA of the CDR3: TGTGCCAGCAGACCCGAAGGGACAGGGAGGTATGGCTACACCTTC.

CDR3 bases: TGCGCCAGCAGTCGACAGGGGGCACCATTTCAGTACTTC. This codes for CASSRQGAPFQYF. The V and J genes are TRBV5-1 and TRBJ2-4; 10 positions agree with TRBD1. This CDR3 has 13 amino acids. Germline loops: CDR1 SGHRS, CDR2 YFSETQ. The ends lost 5 bases at V and 11 bases at J; junction bases unmatched: 7.

The chain links TRBV7-9 to TRBJ2-2; unclear D gene. The germline V and J ends were trimmed by 2 bases and 1 base, with 5 bases remaining between them. Germline V gives CDR1 SEHNR, CDR2 FQNEAQ (reference sequence). The CDR3 loop spans 14 amino acids. Written as DNA, the CDR3 is TGTGCCAGCAGCTTAATGGGGAACACCGGGGAGCTGTTTTTT. This encodes CASSLMGNTGELFF.

The chain links TRBV15 to TRBJ1-5; D unclear. Germline V gene sequence: CDR1 LNHNV, CDR2 YYDKDF (reference sequence). Trimming removed 1 base from V and 9 bases from J, with 13 bases in between. CDR3 length: 14 amino acids. CDR3 in DNA: TGTGCCACCAGCAGAGCCACAGCCGGCGGGCCCCAGCATTTT. This translates into CATSRATAGGPQHF.

The J gene is TRBJ1-2, the V gene TRBV7-2; TRBD1 might be the D (6 bases). Germline CDR1 and CDR2: SGHTA and FQGNSA. The CDR3 consists of 14 residues. The V gene lost 4 bases and the J gene lost 4 bases, with 13 bases spanning the gap. This chain's CDR3 is CASSSGTNLYGYTF. In nucleotides, the CDR3 is TGTGCCAGCAGCTCCGGGACAAATCTCTATGGCTACACCTTC.

The rearrangement joins TRBV14 to TRBJ1-3; D unresolved. The germline CDR1 and CDR2 sequences are SGHDN and FVKESK. V was clipped by 1 base and J by 12 bases, with 19 bases between them. The CDR3 extends over 15 amino acids. As DNA, the CDR3 is TGTGCCAGCAGCCAAGGGACGCGCGGCGCCCGGGTCATATATTTT. It translates to CASSQGTRGARVIYF.

The chain combines TRBV28 with TRBJ1-2, with 9 positions matching TRBD1. CDR3 length: 15 amino acids. V shed 5 bases and J 7 bases; nucleotides not matched to a gene: 11. CDR1 MDHEN and CDR2 SYDVKM come from the germline V gene. DNA of the CDR3: TGTGCCAGCAGTCCACCGACAGGGGGGCCCGGTGGCTACACCTTC. This encodes CASSPPTGGPGGYTF.

The V and J genes are TRBV10-3 and TRBJ2-3; D might be TRBD1 or TRBD2, each matching 6 bases. V was trimmed by 4 bases and J by 2 bases, leaving 10 bases between them. Germline V CDR1 and CDR2: ENHRY, SYGVKD. The CDR3 has 14 residues. The chain's CDR3 is CAISAGADTDTQYF. For the CDR3, the DNA is TGTGCCATCAGTGCGGGGGCCGACACAGATACGCAGTATTTT.

J is TRBJ1-3 and V is TRBV18; weak D call: TRBD1 (6 bases). Germline CDR1 and CDR2: KGHSH and LQKENI. Trimming left V 2 bases short and J 5 bases short, with 25 bases between. The CDR3 is made up of 19 amino acids. The CDR3 sequence: CASSPYLTTRQELRNTIYF. For the CDR3, the DNA is TGTGCCAGCTCACCATACTTAACAACCCGACAGGAGTTGAGAAACACCATATATTTT.

CDR3 in DNA: TGTGCCAGCAGCCCCACTTGGGCTAGCGATGAGGCAGATACGCAGTATTTT. Translation gives CASSPTWASDEADTQYF. The chain employs TRBV4-2 and TRBJ2-3; D is perhaps TRBD2 (6 bases). With 4 bases removed from V and 4 bases from J, the gap between germline ends came to 21 bases. The CDR3 consists of 17 residues. Germline CDR1 reads LGHNA; CDR2 reads YNFKEQ.

V usage is TRBV18 and J usage is TRBJ1-5; D may be TRBD1 (5 bases). Germline V gene sequence: CDR1 KGHSH, CDR2 LQKENI. Trimming stripped 3 bases from V and 2 bases from J, with 11 bases between. The CDR3 consists of 15 residues. The CDR3 reads CASSPSQGRNQPQHF. CDR3 bases: TGTGCCAGCTCACCTTCTCAGGGTCGCAATCAGCCCCAGCATTTT. Drawing the rest from reference TRBV18 and TRBJ1-5, the complete variable domain is NAGVMQNPRHLVRRRGQEARLRCSPMKGHSHVYWYRQLPEEGLKFMVYLQKENIIDESGMPKERFSAEFPKEGPSILRIQQVVRGDSAAYFCASSPSQGRNQPQHFGDGTRLSIL.

The gene calls are TRBV4-3 and TRBJ2-1; 8 nucleotides line up with TRBD1. The germline V gene encodes CDR1 LGHNA and CDR2 YSLEER. The CDR3 is 16 amino acids. V lost 1 base and J lost 4; bases outside the gene matches: 6. The CDR3 spells CASSQVLGTGYNEQFF. In DNA, the CDR3 is TGCGCCAGCAGCCAAGTCCTCGGGACAGGTTACAATGAGCAGTTCTTC.

The chain uses TRBV4-2 and TRBJ2-2; 9 nucleotides agree with TRBD2. Germline V gives CDR1 LGHNA, CDR2 YNFKEQ. Trimming cost V 6 bases and J 4 bases; bases outside gene matches: 6. This CDR3 has 15 residues. The CDR3 coding sequence is TGTGCCAGCAGTTTAGCGGGGGAGCTCACCGGGGAGCTGTTTTTT. Amino acid sequence: CASSLAGELTGELFF.

The CDR3 region is CAISGTGMNTEAFF. The CDR3 DNA reads as TGTGCCATCAGTGGAACAGGGATGAACACTGAAGCTTTCTTT. The chain uses TRBV10-3 and TRBJ1-1; weak D call: TRBD1 (6 bases). This CDR3 is 14 amino acids long. In germline, CDR1 is ENHRY, CDR2 SYGVKD. V gave up 4 bases and J gave up 0 bases, with 9 bases separating them.

This clone was seen just once. This rearrangement joins TRBV7-9 to TRBJ2-1, with a tentative D call TRBD1 (6 bases). The V gene lost 3 bases and the J gene lost 9 bases, with 12 bases spanning the gap. Germline V lookup: CDR1 SEHNR, CDR2 FQNEAQ (reference sequence). The CDR3 totals 13 residues. The CDR3 DNA reads as TGTGCCAGCAGCTTCCGGACAGTAGGTGAGCAGTTCTTC. The encoded protein is CASSFRTVGEQFF. The complete variable domain, with remaining parts taken from reference TRBV7-9 and TRBJ2-1, reads DTGVSQNPRHKITKRGQNVTFRCDPISEHNRLYWYRQTLGQGPEFLTYFQNEAQLEKSRLLSDRFSAERPKGSFSTLEIQRTEQGDSAMYLCASSFRTVGEQFFGPGTRLTVL.

The chain is built from TRBV20-1 and TRBJ1-1; D remains ambiguous. The germline CDR1 and CDR2 sequences are DFQATT and SNEGSKA (reference sequence). The CDR3 is 11 amino acids. Trimming took 3 bases from V and 0 from J, leaving 2 bases between them. CDR3 sequence reads: CSARVNTEAFF. The CDR3 nucleotides read TGCAGTGCTAGGGTGAACACTGAAGCTTTCTTT.

The chain combines TRBV4-3 with TRBJ2-4; D remains ambiguous. Between the trimmed V and J ends, which lost 0 bases and 3 bases, there was a span of 12 bases. Per the germline V gene, CDR1 is LGHNA and CDR2 is YSLEER. The CDR3 is 16 amino acids. The CDR3 loop reads CASSQDLLVIKNIQYF. The CDR3 DNA follows: TGCGCCAGCAGCCAAGATCTACTGGTGATCAAAAACATTCAGTACTTC.

This chain links TRBV7-2 with TRBJ2-7; D unclear. The CDR3 spans 11 residues. The ends were cut back, 2 bases at V and 6 bases at J, with 5 bases in the middle. Germline CDR1 SGHTA, CDR2 FQGNSA. The chain's CDR3 is CASSLTSEQYF. The CDR3 coding sequence is TGTGCCAGCAGCTTAACTTCCGAGCAGTACTTC.

This sequence joins TRBV6-5 and TRBJ2-7; D not certain. Germline V CDR1 and CDR2: MNHEY, SVGAGI. V was trimmed by 10 bases and J by 2 bases, leaving 15 bases between them. The CDR3 is 13 amino acids. CDR3 loop: CATTVHVAYEQYF. The CDR3 region has the DNA TGTGCCACCACTGTACATGTGGCCTACGAGCAGTACTTC.